This TCR beta chain was sequenced during a study of cytomegalovirus exposure and HLA in healthy donors. Study summary: Early on, a data release was issued that held 80 million to 90 million unique TCRs from HLA-typed donors. Findings of the study overall: The study listed roughly 160 cytomegalovirus-associated TCR beta chains.

The PCR employed 60 Vbeta primers together with 13 Jbeta primers. Produced via immunoSEQ multiplex PCR; TCRdb's table is partial and in-frame only. Its table lists 95,000 to 150,000 clones. The CDR3 runs 15 residues. CDR1 and CDR2 (germline): SGHTA, FQGTGA. Trimming pared 8 bases from V and 4 bases from J, leaving 20 bases between. As concerns this clone: Its matching antigen is unknown.

Specimen: PBMCs. The source is a man under 40 in good health and CMV-seronegative. The chain joins TRBV7-3 to TRBJ2-5, with a weak D call TRBD2 (8 bases). CDR3 in amino acids: CASSFAGRGRETQYF. In nucleotides, the CDR3 is TGTGCCAGCTCTTTCGCCGGGAGGGGGCGAGAGACCCAGTACTTC.